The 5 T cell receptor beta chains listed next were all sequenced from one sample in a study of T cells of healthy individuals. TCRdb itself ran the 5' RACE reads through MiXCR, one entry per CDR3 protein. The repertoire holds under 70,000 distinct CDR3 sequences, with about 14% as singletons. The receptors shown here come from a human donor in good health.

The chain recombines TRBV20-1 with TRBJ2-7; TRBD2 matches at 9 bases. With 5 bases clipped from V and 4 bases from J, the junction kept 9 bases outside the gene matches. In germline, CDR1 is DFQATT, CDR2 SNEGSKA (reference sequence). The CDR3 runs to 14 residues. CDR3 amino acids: CSAPPREGLYEQYF. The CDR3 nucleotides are TGCAGTGCTCCGCCGCGGGAGGGCCTTTACGAGCAGTACTTC.

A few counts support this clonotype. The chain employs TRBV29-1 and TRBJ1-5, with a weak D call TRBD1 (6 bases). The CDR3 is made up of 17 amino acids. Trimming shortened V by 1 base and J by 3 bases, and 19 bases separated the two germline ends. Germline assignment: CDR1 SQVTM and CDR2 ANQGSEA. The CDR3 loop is CSVEVGGTWGFNQPQHF. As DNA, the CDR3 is TGCAGCGTTGAAGTTGGGGGGACATGGGGTTTCAATCAGCCCCAGCATTTT.

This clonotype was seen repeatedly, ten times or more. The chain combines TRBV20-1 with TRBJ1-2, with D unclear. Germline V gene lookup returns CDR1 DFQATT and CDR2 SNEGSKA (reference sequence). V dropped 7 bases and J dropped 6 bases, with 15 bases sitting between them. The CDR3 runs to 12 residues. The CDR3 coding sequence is TGCAGTGGGGGTGTAGAAAGCCATGGCTACACCTTC. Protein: CSGGVESHGYTF.

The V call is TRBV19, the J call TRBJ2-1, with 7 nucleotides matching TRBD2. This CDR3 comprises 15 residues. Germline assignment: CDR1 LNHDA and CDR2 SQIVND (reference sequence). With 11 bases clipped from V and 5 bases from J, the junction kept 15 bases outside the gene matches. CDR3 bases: TGTGCCTCCCATTGGGGTAGCGGGCCCCACAATGAGCAGTTCTTC. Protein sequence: CASHWGSGPHNEQFF.

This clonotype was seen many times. The CDR3 DNA is TGTGCCAGCAGCACTCTGGGGGTTTACCAAGAGACCCAGTACTTC. This encodes CASSTLGVYQETQYF. This chain links TRBV9 with TRBJ2-5; TRBD1 or TRBD2 may be the D gene (5 bases each). V was clipped by 4 bases and J by 0 bases, with 13 bases between them. Germline CDR1 is SGDLS and CDR2 is YYNGEE. The CDR3 sequence is 15 residues long.